Included here is one TCR beta chain sequence, with context. TCRdb's table, derived via immunoSEQ multiplex PCR, lists solely in-frame clones and lacks some. The table shows 120,000 or so clones, with roughly four fifths occurring only once. This entry belongs to a study of blood T cell repertoires in COVID-19. The sequence was obtained from a man between 60 and 70 years old with acute or convalescent COVID-19. Input material: peripheral blood.

The CDR3, as DNA: TGTGCCAGCAGTGAAGTGCGGTGGGCTAGCGGCACAGATACGCAGTATTTT. It yields the protein CASSEVRWASGTDTQYF. The rearrangement joins TRBV2 to TRBJ2-3, with D perhaps matching TRBD2 (6 bases). The CDR3 consists of 17 residues. The V and J ends lost 1 base and 1 base respectively, with 15 bases between them. Germline V gives CDR1 SNHLY, CDR2 FYNNEI. Looking up the rest from reference TRBV2 and TRBJ2-3 gives the full variable domain: EPEVTQTPSHQVTQMGQEVILRCVPISNHLYFYWYRQILGQKVEFLVSFYNNEISEKSEIFDDQFSVERPDGSNFTLKIRSTKLEDSAMYFCASSEVRWASGTDTQYFGPGTRLTVL.